This T cell receptor beta chain was recovered during a study of Ad26.COV2.S vaccination and SARS-CoV-2 variants. The CDR3 has 14 residues. Trimming left V 5 bases short and J 8 bases short, with 19 bases between. Germline CDR1 is SGDLS and CDR2 is YYNGEE. TCRdb keeps only in-frame clones here, not all; method: immunoSEQ multiplex PCR. This sample yields 150,000 to 200,000 clones, of which approximately 88% are seen a single time; under 7.5% belongs to the top ten. This TCR was recovered from a human donor who had recovered from COVID-19. The chain joins TRBV9 to TRBJ1-2; the D gene is possibly TRBD1 (5 bases). The sequences come from peripheral blood, collected after recovery from COVID-19. CDR3 protein: CASSLEGQGEGYTF. The CDR3, as DNA: TGTGCCAGCAGTCTAGAGGGGCAGGGCGAGGGCTACACCTTC.